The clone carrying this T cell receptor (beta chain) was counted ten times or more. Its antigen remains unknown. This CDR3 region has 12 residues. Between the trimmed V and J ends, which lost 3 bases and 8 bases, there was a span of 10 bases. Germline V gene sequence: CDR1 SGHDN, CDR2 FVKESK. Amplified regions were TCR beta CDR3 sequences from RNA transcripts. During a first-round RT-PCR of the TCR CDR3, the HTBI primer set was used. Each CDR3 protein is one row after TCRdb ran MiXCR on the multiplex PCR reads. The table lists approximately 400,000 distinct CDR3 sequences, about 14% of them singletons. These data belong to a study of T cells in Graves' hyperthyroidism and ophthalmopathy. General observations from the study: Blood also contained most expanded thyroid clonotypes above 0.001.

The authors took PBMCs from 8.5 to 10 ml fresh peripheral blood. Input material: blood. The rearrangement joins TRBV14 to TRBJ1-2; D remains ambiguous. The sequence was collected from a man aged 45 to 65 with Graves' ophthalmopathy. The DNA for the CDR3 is TGTGCCAGCAGCCAGGAGGGTCGAGGCTACACCTTC. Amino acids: CASSQEGRGYTF.